Sequencing of this TCR beta chain was carried out in a study of cytomegalovirus exposure and HLA in healthy donors. General study results and limits: In a later analysis, at a false discovery rate of 0.05, fewer than 20,000 TCR beta sequences were associated with HLA alleles.

Germline lookup yields CDR1 SGHTA and CDR2 FQGTGA. This CDR3 comprises 17 residues. Both 60 Vbeta primers and 13 Jbeta primers went into the PCR. Authors' analysis steps: Roughly 12 million of tens of millions of unique TCR beta chains were shared, per a later count. The repertoire was sequenced with immunoSEQ multiplex PCR; TCRdb's copy has only in-frame clones and lacks some. V and J calls and clone size are copied from that table; D and trimming were computed from the DNA. The sample has 140,000 to 150,000 clones; around 84% are singletons. To note about this clone: What it binds is not known.

The receptor's source is a boy younger than 10 in good health and CMV-seronegative. This rearrangement joins TRBV7-3 to TRBJ2-5; D is possibly TRBD2 (5 bases). The J call may be faulty, since TRBJ2-7 better matches the DNA end. The sample was PBMCs. CDR3 coding DNA: TGTGCCAGCAGCCCCAATAATCAGAGGGCAGTCTCCTACGAGCAGTACTTC. Translating it yields CASSPNNQRAVSYEQYF.